The 29 T cell receptor beta chains below all came from one sample that was sequenced in a study of blood T cell repertoires in COVID-19. Sequenced by immunoSEQ multiplex PCR; TCRdb stores in-frame clones only, minus some. Of around 200,000 clones listed, roughly 90% are singletons. The source material was peripheral blood. The receptor set was obtained from a man aged 50-60 years with acute or convalescent COVID-19.

In this sample, this clone turned up a few times. V usage is TRBV7-9 and J usage is TRBJ2-1, with 8 bases lining up with TRBD2. Germline V gene data show CDR1 as SEHNR and CDR2 as FQNEAQ (reference sequence). The junction had 8 bases not matched to a gene; V was cut back by 4 bases and J by 9 bases. This CDR3 has 14 amino acids. Here the CDR3 reads CASSYLAGSGEQFF. CDR3 nucleotides: TGTGCCAGCAGCTATCTAGCGGGTAGCGGTGAGCAGTTCTTC.

The chain links TRBV30 to TRBJ1-1, with D unresolved. The CDR3 covers 13 residues. Germline V CDR1 and CDR2: GTSNPN, SVGIG (reference sequence). V dropped 4 bases and J dropped 0 bases, with 9 bases sitting between them. Here the CDR3 DNA reads TGTGCCTGGACCAACTTTGTGAACACTGAAGCTTTCTTT. Residues: CAWTNFVNTEAFF.

The chain joins TRBV10-3 to TRBJ1-3; D call uncertain. The CDR3 extends over 15 amino acids. CDR1 is ENHRY and CDR2 is SYGVKD in the germline V gene. The ends were cut back, 2 bases at V and 3 bases at J, with 11 bases in the middle. As DNA, the CDR3 is TGTGCCATCAGTGAGCCAACAGTCTATGGAAACACCATATATTTT. It is translated as CAISEPTVYGNTIYF.

V gene TRBV3-1 (or the pseudogene TRBV3-2) combines with J gene TRBJ1-5; no clear D. The CDR3 is 14 amino acids. Germline V gene data show CDR1 as LGHDT and CDR2 as YNNKEL (reference sequence). Trimming took 4 bases from V and 9 from J, leaving 16 bases between them. Here the CDR3 DNA reads TGTGCCAGCAGCCGTGGAACCCAAGAGCGGCCCCAGCATTTT. Translated, it gives CASSRGTQERPQHF.

J is TRBJ2-2 and V is TRBV28, with D possibly being TRBD1 (6 bases). CDR1 MDHEN and CDR2 SYDVKM come from the germline V gene. The CDR3 runs to 15 residues. V gave up 5 bases and J gave up 2 bases, with 12 bases separating them. CDR3 nucleotides: TGTGCCAGCAGTCCCGGGACACACAACACCGGGGAGCTGTTTTTT. Protein product: CASSPGTHNTGELFF.

This clone was counted once. The CDR3 region has the DNA TGTGCCAGTAGTCCCCAGGCCCGTAACACTGAAGCTTTCTTT. Translated: CASSPQARNTEAFF. The chain joins TRBV19 to TRBJ1-1; no definite D call. With 5 bases removed from V and 2 bases from J, the gap between germline ends came to 12 bases. CDR1 LNHDA and CDR2 SQIVND come from the germline V gene (reference sequence). This CDR3 spans 14 amino acids.

The chain recombines TRBV3-1 (or the pseudogene TRBV3-2) with TRBJ1-4; D is unclear. Trimming removed 2 bases from V and 8 bases from J, with 12 bases in between. CDR3 length: 14 amino acids. Germline V lookup: CDR1 LGHDT, CDR2 YNNKEL (reference sequence). CDR3: CASSQNEGREKLFF. In DNA form, the CDR3 reads TGTGCCAGCAGCCAAAACGAGGGTCGCGAAAAACTGTTTTTT.

The genes are TRBV7-6 and TRBJ2-7; D call uncertain. Deletions cut 4 bases from V and 6 bases from J, with 13 bases between. Germline CDR1 reads SGHVS; CDR2 reads FNYEAQ. The length of the CDR3 is 13 residues. CDR3 region: CASSWLESPEQYF. For the CDR3, the DNA is TGTGCCAGCAGCTGGCTGGAGTCCCCCGAGCAGTACTTC. Based on the CDR3 plus reference TRBV7-6 and TRBJ2-7, the full variable domain is GAGVSQSPRYKVTKRGQDVALRCDPISGHVSLYWYRQALGQGPEFLTYFNYEAQQDKSGLPNDRFSAERPEGSISTLTIQRTEQRDSAMYRCASSWLESPEQYFGPGTRLTVT.

This chain joins TRBV19 and TRBJ1-2; 11 bases align to TRBD1. The CDR3 spans 16 residues. Per the germline V gene, CDR1 is LNHDA and CDR2 is SQIVND (reference sequence). V trimming: 5 bases; J trimming: 8 bases; junction bases outside the gene matches: 13. The CDR3 DNA reads TGTGCCAGTAGTGCGCCCGGGACAGGGGGAGTGGACGGCTACACCTTC. Protein product: CASSAPGTGGVDGYTF.

This clone was detected only once. The rearrangement uses TRBV11-2 and TRBJ2-5, with D maybe TRBD2 (5 bases). Germline V gene data show CDR1 as SGHAT and CDR2 as FQNNGV. CDR3 length: 15 residues. Trimming removed 4 bases from V and 3 bases from J, with 15 bases in between. CDR3 nucleotides: TGTGCCAGCAGCTCAAAGAGGACTGCCAAAGAGACCCAGTACTTC. It is translated as CASSSKRTAKETQYF. The full variable domain, with the rest looked up from reference TRBV11-2 and TRBJ2-5, is EAGVAQSPRYKIIEKRQSVAFWCNPISGHATLYWYQQILGQGPKLLIQFQNNGVVDDSQLPKDRFSAERLKGVDSTLKIQPAKLEDSAVYLCASSSKRTAKETQYFGPGTRLLVL.

The chain employs TRBV7-2 and TRBJ1-6; no firm D call. Trimming pared 6 bases from V and 6 bases from J, leaving 12 bases between. The CDR3 runs 14 residues. Germline-derived CDR1 and CDR2 are SGHTA and FQGNSA. This CDR3 reads CASRQQFINSPLHF. CDR3 sequence (DNA): TGTGCCAGCAGGCAACAGTTTATTAATTCACCCCTCCACTTT.

This chain links TRBV23-1 with TRBJ2-3; TRBD2 matches at 10 bases. TRBV23-1 is marked as an open reading frame, function uncertain. CDR3 size: 17 residues. The ends lost 6 bases at V and 3 bases at J; junction bases unmatched: 12. The CDR3 sequence: CASSLGVLAGLTDTQYF. Written as DNA, the CDR3 is TGCGCCAGCAGCCTGGGGGTACTAGCGGGGTTAACAGATACGCAGTATTTT.

V and J are TRBV3-1 (or the pseudogene TRBV3-2) and TRBJ2-7; 12 bases line up with TRBD2. The germline CDR1 and CDR2 sequences are LGHDT and YNNKEL (reference sequence). V shed 1 base, J shed 3 bases, and the junction held 4 bases outside the gene matches. The CDR3 is made up of 16 amino acids. The CDR3 protein is CASSQGLAGDYYEQYF. The CDR3 DNA reads as TGTGCCAGCAGCCAAGGACTAGCGGGAGACTACTACGAGCAGTACTTC.

The gene calls are TRBV6-6 and TRBJ2-7, with D unclear. Trimming shortened V by 4 bases and J by 3 bases, and 7 bases separated the two germline ends. This CDR3 has 12 residues. Per the germline V gene, CDR1 is MNHNY and CDR2 is SVGAGI (reference sequence). The CDR3 nucleotides are TGTGCCAGCAGTTTCAGGTTCTACGAGCAGTACTTC. The encoded protein is CASSFRFYEQYF.

The chain recombines TRBV14 with TRBJ1-1; D call uncertain. From germline, CDR1 is SGHDN and CDR2 FVKESK. This CDR3 is built from 12 residues. Deletions cut 3 bases from V and 5 bases from J, with 7 bases between. The CDR3 bases are TGTGCCAGCAGCCAGCGGGGAACTGAAGCTTTCTTT. Translation: CASSQRGTEAFF.

The chain joins TRBV4-2 to TRBJ2-1; a possible D gene is TRBD2 (6 bases). Germline V gene sequence: CDR1 LGHNA, CDR2 YNFKEQ. V lost 4 bases to trimming and J lost 2 bases, with 15 bases between them. The CDR3 length is 16 residues. CDR3 loop: CASSPQREPTYNEQFF. CDR3 DNA: TGTGCCAGCAGCCCCCAACGGGAGCCCACCTACAATGAGCAGTTCTTC.

This chain joins TRBV21-1 and TRBJ2-7; TRBD2 was called by the table and not checked on the DNA. TRBV21-1 is reported as a pseudogene. This CDR3 region has 12 residues. The DNA of the CDR3 is TGTGCCAGCAGGGCGGGGGGTGGTGAGCAGTACGTC. It translates to CASRAGGGEQYV.

The chain couples TRBV6-6 to TRBJ1-5, with 9 nucleotides matching TRBD1. This CDR3 contains 15 residues. Germline V gene data show CDR1 as MNHNY and CDR2 as SVGAGI (reference sequence). V lost 2 bases and J lost 7; bases outside the gene matches: 6. CDR3 nucleotides: TGTGCCAGCAGTTACACAGGGGGCGCCGAACAGCCCCAGCATTTT. Translation gives CASSYTGGAEQPQHF.

The chain employs TRBV5-4 and TRBJ2-7, with 7 bases identical to TRBD1. The trim removed 4 bases at V and 6 bases at J, leaving 4 bases unmatched. Per germline, CDR1 SGHNT and CDR2 YYREEE (reference sequence). This CDR3 is 12 amino acids long. The CDR3 here is CASSRDSREQYV. The CDR3 nucleotides read TGTGCCAGCAGCAGGGACAGCCGCGAGCAGTACGTC.

The chain couples TRBV6-5 to TRBJ2-2; tentative D call: TRBD2 (6 bases). The CDR3 is 15 amino acids. Trimming shortened V by 6 bases and J by 5 bases, and 16 bases separated the two germline ends. The V gene's germline CDR1 is MNHEY and CDR2 SVGAGI. The CDR3: CASRGGGRITGELFF. CDR3 DNA sequence: TGTGCCAGCAGGGGGGGAGGCAGGATAACCGGGGAGCTGTTTTTT.

The chain has TRBV14 and TRBJ1-1, with 7 bases identical to TRBD1. Unmatched junction bases numbered 5, after V lost 1 base and J lost 12 bases. Germline-derived CDR1 and CDR2 are SGHDN and FVKESK. This CDR3 spans 12 amino acids. CDR3 sequence: CASSQGRGSPFF. Here the CDR3 DNA reads TGTGCCAGCAGCCAAGGCAGGGGGTCTCCTTTCTTT.

V and J are TRBV4-3 and TRBJ1-5; D remains ambiguous. CDR1 is LGHNA and CDR2 is YSLEER in the germline V gene. V lost 4 bases, J lost 0 bases, and 22 bases lay in between. This CDR3 comprises 19 residues. This chain's CDR3 is CASSRYWGGDELSNQPQHF. The CDR3 DNA sequence: TGCGCCAGCAGCCGATACTGGGGAGGTGACGAGCTTAGCAATCAGCCCCAGCATTTT.

This CDR3 is CAIGRDYEQYF. In nucleotides, the CDR3 is TGTGCCATAGGGCGGGATTACGAGCAGTACTTC. V gene TRBV27 combines with J gene TRBJ2-7, with D perhaps TRBD2 (6 bases). Trimming shortened V by 10 bases and J by 4 bases, and 11 bases separated the two germline ends. The CDR3 extends over 11 amino acids. Germline CDR1 is MNHEY and CDR2 is SMNVEV (reference sequence).

The DNA of the CDR3 is TGTGCCAGCAGGCCCGGGACAGCCCAAGTGCAGCCCCAGCATTTT. Translating it yields CASRPGTAQVQPQHF. This chain uses TRBV28 with TRBJ1-5, with TRBD1 matching 7 bases. Trimming cost V 6 bases and J 7 bases; bases outside gene matches: 12. From germline, CDR1 is MDHEN and CDR2 SYDVKM. This CDR3 is built from 15 residues.

This chain connects TRBV6-5 to TRBJ1-1; D possibly corresponds to TRBD1 (5 bases). This CDR3 has 15 amino acids. V was clipped by 7 bases and J by 4 bases, with 19 bases between them. In germline, CDR1 is MNHEY, CDR2 SVGAGI. CDR3 protein: CASTSSGGGSTEAFF. CDR3 coding DNA: TGTGCCAGCACGAGTAGTGGGGGAGGGAGCACTGAAGCTTTCTTT.

This chain uses TRBV27 with TRBJ1-6; TRBD1 matches at 7 bases. J lost 7 bases, V lost 3 bases, and 9 bases had no gene match. The CDR3 is 16 amino acids. The V gene's germline CDR1 is MNHEY and CDR2 SMNVEV (reference sequence). Here the CDR3 reads CASSFRQGLNNSPLHF. For the CDR3, the DNA is TGTGCCAGCAGTTTTCGACAGGGTCTAAACAATTCACCCCTCCACTTT.

The count of this clone is one. The chain has TRBV4-2 and TRBJ2-2, with D tentatively TRBD2 (7 bases). Germline V gene lookup returns CDR1 LGHNA and CDR2 YNFKEQ. The CDR3 contains 14 residues. V was trimmed by 4 bases and J by 4 bases, leaving 10 bases between them. The CDR3 DNA reads TGTGCCAGCAGCCGCGGGGGCCTCACCGGGGAGCTGTTTTTT. Translation: CASSRGGLTGELFF.

This sequence joins TRBV7-3 and TRBJ2-1, with 10 positions matching TRBD2. Unmatched junction bases numbered 11, after V lost 5 bases and J lost 7 bases. This CDR3 comprises 16 residues. Germline V gene data show CDR1 as SGHTA and CDR2 as FQGTGA. The CDR3 nucleotides read TGTGCCAGCAGCCCCCTCGGTAGCGGGAGGAGGAATGAGCAGTTCTTC. Its translation: CASSPLGSGRRNEQFF.

This chain links TRBV28 with TRBJ1-3; perhaps TRBD1 as D (5 bases). The length of the CDR3 is 15 residues. Trimming left V 6 bases short and J 0 bases short, with 12 bases between. Germline-derived CDR1 and CDR2 are MDHEN and SYDVKM. DNA for the CDR3: TGTGCCAGCAGCTCGGGGGAATACTCTGGAAACACCATATATTTT. Its translation: CASSSGEYSGNTIYF.